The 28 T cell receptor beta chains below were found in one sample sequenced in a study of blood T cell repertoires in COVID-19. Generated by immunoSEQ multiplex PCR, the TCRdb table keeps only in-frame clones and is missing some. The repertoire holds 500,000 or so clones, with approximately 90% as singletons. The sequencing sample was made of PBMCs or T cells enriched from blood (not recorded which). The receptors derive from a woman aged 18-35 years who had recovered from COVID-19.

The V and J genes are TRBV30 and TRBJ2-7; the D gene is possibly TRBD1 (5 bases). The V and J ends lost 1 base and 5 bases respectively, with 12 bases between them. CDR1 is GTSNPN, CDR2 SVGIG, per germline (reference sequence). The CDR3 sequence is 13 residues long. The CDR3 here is CAWSGTSGNEQYF. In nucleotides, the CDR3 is TGTGCCTGGAGTGGAACCTCAGGGAACGAGCAGTACTTC. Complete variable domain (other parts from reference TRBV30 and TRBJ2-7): SQTIHQWPATLVQPVGSPLSLECTVEGTSNPNLYWYRQAAGRGLQLLFYSVGIGQISSEVPQNLSASRPQDRQFILSSKKLLLSDSGFYLCAWSGTSGNEQYFGPGTRLTVT.

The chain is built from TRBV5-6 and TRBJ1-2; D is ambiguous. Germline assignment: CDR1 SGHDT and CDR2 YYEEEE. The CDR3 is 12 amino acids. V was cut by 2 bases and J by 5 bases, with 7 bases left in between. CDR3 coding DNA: TGTGCCAGCAGCTTACCCAGTTATGGCTACACCTTC. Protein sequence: CASSLPSYGYTF.

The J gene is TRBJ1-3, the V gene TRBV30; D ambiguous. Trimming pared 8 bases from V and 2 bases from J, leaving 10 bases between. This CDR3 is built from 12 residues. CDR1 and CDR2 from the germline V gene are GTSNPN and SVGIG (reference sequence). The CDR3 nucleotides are TGTGCCGCGGACTGGGCTGGAAACACCATATATTTT. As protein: CAADWAGNTIYF.

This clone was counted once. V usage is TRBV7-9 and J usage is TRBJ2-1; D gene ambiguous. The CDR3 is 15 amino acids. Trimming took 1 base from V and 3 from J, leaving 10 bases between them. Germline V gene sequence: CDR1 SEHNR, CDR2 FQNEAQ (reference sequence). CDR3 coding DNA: TGTGCCAGCAGCTTAGTAAGCAACTTCTACAATGAGCAGTTCTTC. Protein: CASSLVSNFYNEQFF.

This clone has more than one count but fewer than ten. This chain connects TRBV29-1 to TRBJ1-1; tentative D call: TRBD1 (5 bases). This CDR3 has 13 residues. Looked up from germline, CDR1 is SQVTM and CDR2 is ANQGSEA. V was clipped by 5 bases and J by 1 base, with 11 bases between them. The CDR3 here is CSVQGLGNTEAFF. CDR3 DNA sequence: TGCAGCGTTCAGGGCCTGGGGAACACTGAAGCTTTCTTT.

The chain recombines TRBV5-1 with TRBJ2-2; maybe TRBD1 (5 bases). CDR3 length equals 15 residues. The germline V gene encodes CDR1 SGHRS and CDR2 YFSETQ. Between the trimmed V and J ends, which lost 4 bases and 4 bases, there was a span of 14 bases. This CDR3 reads CASSASGQGTGELFF. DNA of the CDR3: TGCGCCAGCAGCGCCTCAGGGCAGGGCACCGGGGAGCTGTTTTTT.

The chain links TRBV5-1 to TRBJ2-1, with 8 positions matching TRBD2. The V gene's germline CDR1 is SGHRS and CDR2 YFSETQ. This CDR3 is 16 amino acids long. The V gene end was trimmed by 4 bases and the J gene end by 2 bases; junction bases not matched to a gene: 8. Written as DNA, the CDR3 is TGCGCCAGCAGCCCGAGAACGGGGGGGCCCTACAATGAGCAGTTCTTC. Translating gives CASSPRTGGPYNEQFF. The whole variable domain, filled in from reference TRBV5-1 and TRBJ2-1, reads KAGVTQTPRYLIKTRGQQVTLSCSPISGHRSVSWYQQTPGQGLQFLFEYFSETQRNKGNFPGRFSGRQFSNSRSEMNVSTLELGDSALYLCASSPRTGGPYNEQFFGPGTRLTVL.

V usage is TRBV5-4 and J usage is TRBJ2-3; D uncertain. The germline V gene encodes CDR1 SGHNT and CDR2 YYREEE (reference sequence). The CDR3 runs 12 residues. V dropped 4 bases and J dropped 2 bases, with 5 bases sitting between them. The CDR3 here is CASSQDTDTQYF. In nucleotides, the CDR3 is TGTGCCAGCAGCCAGGACACAGATACGCAGTATTTT.

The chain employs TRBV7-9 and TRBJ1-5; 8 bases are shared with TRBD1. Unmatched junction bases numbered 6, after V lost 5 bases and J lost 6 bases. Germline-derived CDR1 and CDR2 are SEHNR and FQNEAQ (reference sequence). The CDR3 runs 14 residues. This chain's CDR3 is CASSVGQGGQPQHF. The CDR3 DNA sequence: TGTGCCAGCAGCGTCGGACAGGGAGGTCAGCCCCAGCATTTT.

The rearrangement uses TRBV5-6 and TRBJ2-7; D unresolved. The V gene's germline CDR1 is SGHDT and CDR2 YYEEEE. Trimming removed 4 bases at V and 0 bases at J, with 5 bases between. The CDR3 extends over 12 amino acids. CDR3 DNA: TGTGCCAGCAGCGCGTACTCCTACGAGCAGTACTTC. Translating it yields CASSAYSYEQYF.

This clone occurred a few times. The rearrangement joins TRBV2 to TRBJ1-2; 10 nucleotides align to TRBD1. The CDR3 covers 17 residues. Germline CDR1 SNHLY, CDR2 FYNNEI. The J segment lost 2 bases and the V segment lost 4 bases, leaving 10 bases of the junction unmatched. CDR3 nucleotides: TGTGCCAGCAGTGGCGAAGGGGACAGGGGAAGCAACTATGGCTACACCTTC. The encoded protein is CASSGEGDRGSNYGYTF.

This chain's CDR3 is CASSLGTPYEQYF. In DNA, the CDR3 is TGCGCCAGCAGCCTTGGGACACCCTACGAGCAGTACTTC. The chain is built from TRBV5-1 and TRBJ2-7, with D possibly TRBD1 on 6 matching bases. Germline CDR1 SGHRS, CDR2 YFSETQ. The CDR3 covers 13 residues. The ends were cut back, 4 bases at V and 2 bases at J, with 10 bases in the middle.

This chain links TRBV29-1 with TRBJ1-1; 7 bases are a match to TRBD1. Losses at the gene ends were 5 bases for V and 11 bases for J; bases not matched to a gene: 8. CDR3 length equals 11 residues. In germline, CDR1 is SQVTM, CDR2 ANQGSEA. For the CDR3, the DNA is TGCAGCGTTTATAGACAGGGTACGGCTTTCTTT. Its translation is CSVYRQGTAFF. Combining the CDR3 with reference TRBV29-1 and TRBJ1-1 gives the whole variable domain SAVISQKPSRDICQRGTSLTIQCQVDSQVTMMFWYRQQPGQSLTLIATANQGSEATYESGFVIDKFPISRPNLTFSTLTVSNMSPEDSSIYLCSVYRQGTAFFGQGTRLTVV.

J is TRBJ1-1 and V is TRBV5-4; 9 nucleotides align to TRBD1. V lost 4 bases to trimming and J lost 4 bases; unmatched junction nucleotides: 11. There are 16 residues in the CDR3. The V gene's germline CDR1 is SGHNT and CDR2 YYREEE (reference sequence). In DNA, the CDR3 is TGTGCCAGCAGCCAAGGGGGAACAGGGGGCGTCACTGAAGCTTTCTTT. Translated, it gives CASSQGGTGGVTEAFF.

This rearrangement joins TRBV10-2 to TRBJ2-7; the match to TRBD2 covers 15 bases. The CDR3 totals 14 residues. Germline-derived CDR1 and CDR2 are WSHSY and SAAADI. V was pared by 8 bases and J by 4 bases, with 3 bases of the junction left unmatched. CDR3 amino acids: CASRTSGGGYEQYF. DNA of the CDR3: TGCGCCAGCCGGACTAGCGGGGGGGGTTACGAGCAGTACTTC.

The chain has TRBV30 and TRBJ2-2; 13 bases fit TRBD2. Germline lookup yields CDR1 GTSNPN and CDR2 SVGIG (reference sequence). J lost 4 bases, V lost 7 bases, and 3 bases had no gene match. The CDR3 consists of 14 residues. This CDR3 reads CALLAGGPTGELFF. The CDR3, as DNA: TGTGCCTTACTAGCGGGGGGGCCCACCGGGGAGCTGTTTTTT. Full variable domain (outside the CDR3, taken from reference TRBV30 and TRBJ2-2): SQTIHQWPATLVQPVGSPLSLECTVEGTSNPNLYWYRQAAGRGLQLLFYSVGIGQISSEVPQNLSASRPQDRQFILSSKKLLLSDSGFYLCALLAGGPTGELFFGEGSRLTVL.

CDR3 region: CASSMGTSYEQYF. Written as DNA, the CDR3 is TGTGCCAGCAGCATGGGGACTTCCTACGAGCAGTACTTC. The chain is built from TRBV5-6 and TRBJ2-7; maybe TRBD2 (6 bases). In germline, CDR1 is SGHDT, CDR2 YYEEEE. V shed 4 bases and J shed 1 base, with 9 bases lying between them. The CDR3 has 13 amino acids. Full variable domain (rest looked up from reference TRBV5-6 and TRBJ2-7): DAGVTQSPTHLIKTRGQQVTLRCSPKSGHDTVSWYQQALGQGPQFIFQYYEEEERQRGNFPDRFSGHQFPNYSSELNVNALLLGDSALYLCASSMGTSYEQYFGPGTRLTVT.

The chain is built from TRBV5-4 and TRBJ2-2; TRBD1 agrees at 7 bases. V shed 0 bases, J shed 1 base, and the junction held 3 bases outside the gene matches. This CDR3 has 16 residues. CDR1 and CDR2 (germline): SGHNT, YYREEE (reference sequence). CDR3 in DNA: TGTGCCAGCAGCTTGGGCCGGGACAGGAACACCGGGGAGCTGTTTTTT. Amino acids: CASSLGRDRNTGELFF.

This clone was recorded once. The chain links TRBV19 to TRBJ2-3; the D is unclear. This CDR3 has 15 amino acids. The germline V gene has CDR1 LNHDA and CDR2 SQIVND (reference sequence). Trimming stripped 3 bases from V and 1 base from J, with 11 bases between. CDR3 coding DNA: TGTGCCAGTAGTATGGGCAGGTCGGGCACAGATACGCAGTATTTT. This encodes CASSMGRSGTDTQYF.

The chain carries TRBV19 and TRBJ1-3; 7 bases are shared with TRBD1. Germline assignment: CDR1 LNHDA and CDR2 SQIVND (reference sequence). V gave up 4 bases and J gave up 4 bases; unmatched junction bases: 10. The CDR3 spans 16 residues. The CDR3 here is CASSTGQDMSGNTIYF. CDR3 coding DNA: TGTGCCAGTAGTACTGGACAGGATATGAGCGGAAACACCATATATTTT.

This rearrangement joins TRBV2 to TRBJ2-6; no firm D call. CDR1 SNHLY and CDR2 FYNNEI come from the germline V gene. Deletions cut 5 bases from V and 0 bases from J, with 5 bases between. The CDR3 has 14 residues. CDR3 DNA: TGTGCCAGCAGTCCTCGCTCTGGGGCCAACGTCCTGACTTTC. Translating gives CASSPRSGANVLTF.

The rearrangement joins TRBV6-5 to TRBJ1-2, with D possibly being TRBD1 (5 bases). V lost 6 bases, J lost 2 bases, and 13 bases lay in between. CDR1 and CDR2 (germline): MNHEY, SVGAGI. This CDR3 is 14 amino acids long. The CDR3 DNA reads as TGTGCCAGCAGCCGCGGGGGGGAGAACTATGGCTACACCTTC. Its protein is CASSRGGENYGYTF.

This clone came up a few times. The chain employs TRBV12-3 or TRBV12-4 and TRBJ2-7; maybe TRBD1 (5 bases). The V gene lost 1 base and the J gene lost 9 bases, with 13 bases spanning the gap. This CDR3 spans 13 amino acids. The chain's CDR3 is CASSLGGAGRQYF. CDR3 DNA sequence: TGTGCCAGCAGTTTAGGTGGGGCCGGTCGGCAGTACTTC.

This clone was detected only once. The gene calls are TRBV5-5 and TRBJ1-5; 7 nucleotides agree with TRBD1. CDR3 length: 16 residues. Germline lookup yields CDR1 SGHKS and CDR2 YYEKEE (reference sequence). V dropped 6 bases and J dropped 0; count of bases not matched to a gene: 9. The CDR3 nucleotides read TGTGCCAGCACCCCAGGGACAGCCCTTAGCAATCAGCCCCAGCATTTT. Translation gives CASTPGTALSNQPQHF.

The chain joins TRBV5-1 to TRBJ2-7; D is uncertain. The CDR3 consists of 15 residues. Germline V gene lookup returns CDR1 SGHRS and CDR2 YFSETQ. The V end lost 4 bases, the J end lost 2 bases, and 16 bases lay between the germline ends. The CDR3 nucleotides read TGCGCCAGCAGCCCTACTTCCCCCGCGACCTACGAGCAGTACTTC. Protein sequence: CASSPTSPATYEQYF. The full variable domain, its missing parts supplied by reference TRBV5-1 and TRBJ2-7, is KAGVTQTPRYLIKTRGQQVTLSCSPISGHRSVSWYQQTPGQGLQFLFEYFSETQRNKGNFPGRFSGRQFSNSRSEMNVSTLELGDSALYLCASSPTSPATYEQYFGPGTRLTVT.

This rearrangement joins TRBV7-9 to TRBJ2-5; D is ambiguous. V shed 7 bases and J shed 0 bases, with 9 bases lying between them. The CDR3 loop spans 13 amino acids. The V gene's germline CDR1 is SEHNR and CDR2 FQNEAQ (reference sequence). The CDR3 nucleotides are TGTGCCAGCAACCCTGCAGACCAAGAGACCCAGTACTTC. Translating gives CASNPADQETQYF.

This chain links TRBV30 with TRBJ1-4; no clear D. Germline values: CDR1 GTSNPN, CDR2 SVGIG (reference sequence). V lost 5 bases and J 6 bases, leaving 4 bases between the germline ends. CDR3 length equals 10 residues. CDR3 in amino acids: CAWQDEKLFF. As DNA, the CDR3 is TGTGCCTGGCAGGATGAAAAACTGTTTTTT.

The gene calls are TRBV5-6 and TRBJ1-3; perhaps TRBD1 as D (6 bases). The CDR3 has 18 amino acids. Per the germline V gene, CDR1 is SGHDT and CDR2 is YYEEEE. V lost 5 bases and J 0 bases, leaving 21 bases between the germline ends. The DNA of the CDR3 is TGTGCCAGCAGTTTTATCTGGGACACATACGACTCTGGAAACACCATATATTTT. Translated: CASSFIWDTYDSGNTIYF.